This TCR beta chain was recovered during a study of T cells in Graves' hyperthyroidism and ophthalmopathy (dated by TCRdb to between 2018 and 2020). Broadly, across the study: Peripheral blood was sampled at the time of initial diagnosis, prior to any treatment. After sampling, hyperthyroidism patients received methimazole starting at 30 mg daily, and ophthalmopathy patients received high-dose intravenous methylprednisolone. In about six Graves' hyperthyroidism patients, the study also compared T-cell repertoires from thyroid tissue with T-cell repertoires from blood. Whether ophthalmopathy could be predicted prospectively was tested in an independent validation cohort made up of some 20 hyperthyroidism patients plus 17 patients who later progressed to ophthalmopathy. TCR Vbeta CDR3 sequencing of 120 to 150 peripheral blood samples (over 40 ophthalmopathy, over 70 hyperthyroidism and approximately 17 progressor patients) is reported in the paper. A discovery cohort of about 100 patients, 43 with Graves' ophthalmopathy and under 60 with stable Graves' hyperthyroidism, was used to find distinguishing TCR V-J signatures. The roughly 94 discovery patients were randomly split 7:3 into training and test sets.

The CDR3, cysteine through phenylalanine, is 15 amino acids long. Only CDR3 DNA is held: 45 bases, read in frame from base 1. V is clipped by 0 bases and J by 5 bases, and the sequence between their germline boundaries is 14 bases long. The germline V gene supplies CDR1 MNHEY and CDR2 SVGEGT. Stable Graves' hyperthyroidism was defined as the absence of progression to ophthalmopathy over 18 months of follow-up. Hyperthyroidism patients were aged 18 to 65 years and newly diagnosed, with disease duration of less than 2 months. Exclusion was applied to patients with uncontrolled infections, other autoimmune diseases, pregnancy or lactation. Clinical symptoms, serum thyroxine and TRAb, thyroid ultrasound, and orbital computed tomography formed the basis for the diagnoses. Ficoll-Paque density gradient centrifugation was used to isolate PBMCs from about 9.4 ml of fresh peripheral blood. Trizol reagent was used to extract total RNA, and RNA quality was then checked on an Agilent 2100 Bioanalyzer.

The TCR beta CDR3 regions were amplified from RNA transcripts. The TCR CDR3 was subjected to a first round of RT-PCR using the HTBI primer set and the Qiagen OneStep RT-PCR kit. A second multiplex PCR round built the libraries, followed by size selection and purification. Sequencing of the libraries was done on an Illumina HiSeq2000 using paired-end 100 bp reads. On the study's bioinformatics: Raw data were processed with SOAPnuke, discarding reads with adapters, uncalled bases, mean Phred below 15, or no exact constant-primer or identifier match. COPE v1.2.5 was used to merge the high-quality paired reads, and each unique nucleotide sequence was defined as a clonotype. MiTCR v1.1 was used to align clonotypes to the IMGT TRBV, TRBD and TRBJ reference segments. The analysis was restricted to V-J combinations with a frequency above 0.0001, which together covered about 99% of the repertoires. A TCS score was defined as the ratio of F50 (clonal expansion) to E x V (chaos), with BLOSUM62-based TCRdist applied between CDR3 peptides within each V-J. Welch's t-statistics and random forest reduced fewer than 600 V-J features to about 12, which were used in a naive Bayes classifier (R e1071). Starting from the raw public reads, TCRdb applied fastp trimming at Q25, assembled clones with MiXCR and retained in-frame beta chains. Every CDR3 protein is listed once, alongside the most common genes and DNA of its rows. The V and J calls follow TCRdb's processing rather than the paper's. The sample table records 470,000 or so distinct CDR3 sequences; less than 25% of these occur just once. Around 27% of the sample comes from the top ten.

Many counts were recorded for this clonotype. It has no known antigen specificity. No base quality values were provided; no much bigger clone lies one nucleotide off. What the authors observed across the whole study: No statistical method was used to set the sample size in advance, and investigators knew the group allocation. In cross-validation, a model built on a 13 V-J signature told ophthalmopathy apart from stable hyperthyroidism with 87.88% sensitivity and roughly 83% specificity, and in testing the same model reached 80%/75%. Most expanded thyroid clonotypes (frequency above 0.001) were also found in blood, which suggests that blood repertoires may mirror thyroid immune responses. In validation, the model predicted progression to ophthalmopathy with just under 71% sensitivity and 72% to 85% specificity, a median of 6.5 months before onset.

The sequencing input was blood. This sequence uses TRBV6-2 or TRBV6-3 and TRBJ2-7; TRBD1 is a weak D gene call, 6 bases matching. The receptor was isolated from a man aged 18 to 30 with Graves' hyperthyroidism. The CDR3 reads CASSYSGRGAHEQYF. The nucleotides are TGTGCCAGCAGTTACTCGGGCAGGGGAGCTCACGAGCAGTACTTC.